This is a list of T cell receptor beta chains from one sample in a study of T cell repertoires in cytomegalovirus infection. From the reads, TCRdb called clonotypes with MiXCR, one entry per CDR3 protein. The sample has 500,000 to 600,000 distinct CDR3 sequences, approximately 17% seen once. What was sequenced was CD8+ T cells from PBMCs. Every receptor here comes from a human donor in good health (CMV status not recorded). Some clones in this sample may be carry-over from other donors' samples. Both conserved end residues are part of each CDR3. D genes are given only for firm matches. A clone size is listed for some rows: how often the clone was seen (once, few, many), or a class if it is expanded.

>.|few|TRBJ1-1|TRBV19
TGTGCCAGTAGTATAGGAACAGAAACCACTGAAGCTTTCTTT
CASSIGTETTEAFF
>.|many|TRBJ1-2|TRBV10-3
TGTGCCATCGGACTAAACAGGAAACTTGAATTGGGCTACACCTTC
CAIGLNRKLELGYTF
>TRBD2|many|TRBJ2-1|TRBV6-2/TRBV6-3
TGTGCCAGCAGTTACTGGAGACTAGCGGGGGGGCCGGGTTACAATGAGCAGTTCTTC
CASSYWRLAGGPGYNEQFF
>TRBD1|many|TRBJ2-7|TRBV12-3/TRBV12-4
TGTGCCAGCAGTTTTGGACAGGGCGACGAGCAGTACTTC
CASSFGQGDEQYF
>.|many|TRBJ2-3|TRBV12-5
TGTGCTAGTGGTTTGGTACCCCCGACAGATACGCAGTATTTT
CASGLVPPTDTQYF
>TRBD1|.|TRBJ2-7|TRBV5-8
TGTGCCAGCAGCTTACAGGGGGCCATCGAGCAGTACTTC
CASSLQGAIEQYF
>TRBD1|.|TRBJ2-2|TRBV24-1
TGTGCCACCAGACCGACAGGGGGCAACACCGGGGAGCTGTTTTTT
CATRPTGGNTGELFF
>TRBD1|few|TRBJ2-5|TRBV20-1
TGCAGTGCTTCCGGGACAGGGCAAGAGACCCAGTACTTC
CSASGTGQETQYF
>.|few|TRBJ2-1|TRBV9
TGTGCCAGCAGCGTAGATGGGACTCCCAATGAGCAGTTCTTC
CASSVDGTPNEQFF
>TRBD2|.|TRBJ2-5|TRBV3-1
TGTGCCAGCAGCCCCTTGACTAGCGGACCGGAAGAGACCCAGTACTTC
CASSPLTSGPEETQYF
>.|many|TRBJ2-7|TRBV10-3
TGTGCCATCAGTGATGACCCCCGAGGGAAATACGAGCAGTACTTC
CAISDDPRGKYEQYF
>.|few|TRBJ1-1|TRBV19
TGTGCCAGTCGGGGAGGGGTCGCTGAAGCTTTCTTT
CASRGGVAEAFF
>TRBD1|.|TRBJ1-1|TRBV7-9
TGTGCCAGCAGTAGGAGGGGGCCGGGCACTGAAGCTTTCTTT
CASSRRGPGTEAFF
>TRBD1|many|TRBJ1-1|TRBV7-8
TGTGCCAGCAGCTTTGGAGACAGGGCCCACGATGGGACTTTCTTT
CASSFGDRAHDGTFF
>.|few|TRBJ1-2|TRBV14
TGTGCCAGCAGCCAAGAAGGGCCTGGCTACACCTTC
CASSQEGPGYTF
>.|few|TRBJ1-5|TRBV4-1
TGCGCCAGCAGCAAAAACGGGCAGTATAGCAATCAGCCCCAGCATTTT
CASSKNGQYSNQPQHF
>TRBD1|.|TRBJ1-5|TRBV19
TGTGCCAGTAGTATGACAGGGTCGTGGCAGCCCCAGCATTTT
CASSMTGSWQPQHF
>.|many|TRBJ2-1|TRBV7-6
TGTGCCCTCGGCCGGCCCAGTAATGAGCAGTTCTTC
CALGRPSNEQFF
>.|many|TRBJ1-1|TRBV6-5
TGTGCCAGCAGTCTTTTTGAGGGGAACACTGAAGCTTTCTTT
CASSLFEGNTEAFF